The next 10 T cell receptor beta chains were all read from a single sample in a study of shared clonotypes between healthy human individuals. This table comes from immunoSEQ multiplex PCR, and its TCRdb copy is limited to in-frame clones, with some not included. The sample gives about 95,000 clones, under 70% of which show up once; roughly 43% is in the top ten. Sequencing was performed on memory CD8+ T cells sorted from blood. Regarding subset: CD45RO+ cells pooled with CCR7-negative TemRA cells. The receptors originated from a man aged 30-40 years in good health.

This clone was seen many times. The junction departs from germline at one end; a sequencing error may be responsible. The sample carries other DNA sequences with the same CDR3. The gene calls are TRBV28 and TRBJ1-1; D is ambiguous. Germline assignment: CDR1 MDHEN and CDR2 SYDVKM. The CDR3 has 12 residues. The CDR3 loop is CASSLLNTEAFF. For the CDR3, the DNA is TGTGCCAGCAGCTTATTGAACACTGAAGCTTTCTTT. The full variable domain, its missing parts supplied by reference TRBV28 and TRBJ1-1, is DVKVTQSSRYLVKRTGEKVFLECVQDMDHENMFWYRQDPGLGLRLIYFSYDVKMKEKGDIPEGYSVSREKKERFSLILESASTNQTSMYLCASSLLNTEAFFGQGTRLTVV.

V is TRBV6-5 and J is TRBJ2-7, with TRBD1 as a possible D gene (6 bases). The ends were cut back, 5 bases at V and 0 bases at J, with 8 bases in the middle. Looked up from germline, CDR1 is MNHEY and CDR2 is SVGAGI. The CDR3 has 13 residues. The CDR3 is CASSRDTSYEQYF. The DNA for the CDR3 is TGTGCCAGCAGTCGGGACACCTCCTACGAGCAGTACTTC.

Only a few counts were recorded for this clone. The J gene is TRBJ2-3, the V gene TRBV28; TRBD1 matches 7 bases. CDR3 length: 15 amino acids. Trimming cost V 5 bases and J 9 bases; bases outside gene matches: 14. The germline V gene encodes CDR1 MDHEN and CDR2 SYDVKM. CDR3: CASSAPIRDSITQYF. CDR3 bases: TGTGCCAGCAGTGCACCCATCCGGGACAGTATAACGCAGTATTTT. The complete variable domain, with remaining parts taken from reference TRBV28 and TRBJ2-3, reads DVKVTQSSRYLVKRTGEKVFLECVQDMDHENMFWYRQDPGLGLRLIYFSYDVKMKEKGDIPEGYSVSREKKERFSLILESASTNQTSMYLCASSAPIRDSITQYFGPGTRLTVL.

The chain joins TRBV5-5 to TRBJ2-7; TRBD1 is a possible D gene (5 bases). V lost 2 bases and J lost 4, with 10 bases in between. CDR1 is SGHKS, CDR2 YYEKEE, per germline (reference sequence). This CDR3 has 13 amino acids. In DNA, the CDR3 is TGTGCCAGCAGCTTAGACAGCTTTTACGAGCAGTACTTC. Translating gives CASSLDSFYEQYF.

This clone has just a few counts. This specimen includes other DNA sequences encoding the same CDR3. The chain employs TRBV28 and TRBJ1-2; D is unclear. There are 11 residues in the CDR3. Germline CDR1 is MDHEN and CDR2 is SYDVKM. Deletions cut 6 bases from V and 3 bases from J, with 5 bases between. The CDR3 sequence is CASSTHYGYTF. DNA of the CDR3: TGTGCCAGCAGCACCCACTATGGCTACACCTTC.

The chain is built from TRBV28 and TRBJ1-2, with D unresolved. The CDR3 sequence is 13 residues long. Germline V gene lookup returns CDR1 MDHEN and CDR2 SYDVKM. V was cut by 5 bases and J by 4 bases, with 11 bases left in between. The CDR3 DNA reads as TGTGCCAGCAGTGACCTCCCCGCCTATGGCTACACCTTC. Translated, it gives CASSDLPAYGYTF.

V and J are TRBV7-9 and TRBJ2-3, with 11 positions matching TRBD2. This CDR3 region has 17 residues. Germline-derived CDR1 and CDR2 are SEHNR and FQNEAQ (reference sequence). With V trimmed by 6 bases and J by 1 base, 9 bases remained unmatched. CDR3 sequence: CASREVLSGRGTDTQYF. CDR3 bases: TGTGCCAGCAGGGAGGTACTTAGCGGGAGGGGCACAGATACGCAGTATTTT.

Worth noting for this clone: Just one base apart from a much larger clone, this may be a read error. At the DNA level, this CDR3 is encoded by other sequences in the same sample as well. CDR3 coding DNA: TGCGCCAGCAGCGGGGACAGGGGCTACACCTTC. Its translation is CASSGDRGYTF. The J gene is TRBJ1-2, the V gene TRBV10-2, with TRBD1 matching over 8 bases. This CDR3 region has 11 residues. With V trimmed by 6 bases and J by 8 bases, 2 bases remained unmatched. Germline lookup yields CDR1 WSHSY and CDR2 SAAADI.

The chain employs TRBV5-1 and TRBJ2-3; 9 bases fit TRBD2. Unmatched junction bases numbered 11, after V lost 0 bases and J lost 3 bases. This CDR3 spans 18 amino acids. CDR1 is SGHRS and CDR2 is YFSETQ in the germline V gene. CDR3 loop: CASSLVPPPSGETDTQYF. The CDR3 DNA is TGCGCCAGCAGCTTGGTCCCACCTCCTAGCGGGGAGACAGATACGCAGTATTTT.

The rearrangement uses TRBV19 and TRBJ1-1, with unresolved D. V was trimmed by 1 base and J by 4 bases, leaving 13 bases between them. Germline V gene lookup returns CDR1 LNHDA and CDR2 SQIVND (reference sequence). The CDR3 is 15 residues long. The CDR3 DNA follows: TGTGCCAGTAGTATAGGCGGTGGGTTGGGCACTGAAGCTTTCTTT. Translation: CASSIGGGLGTEAFF.